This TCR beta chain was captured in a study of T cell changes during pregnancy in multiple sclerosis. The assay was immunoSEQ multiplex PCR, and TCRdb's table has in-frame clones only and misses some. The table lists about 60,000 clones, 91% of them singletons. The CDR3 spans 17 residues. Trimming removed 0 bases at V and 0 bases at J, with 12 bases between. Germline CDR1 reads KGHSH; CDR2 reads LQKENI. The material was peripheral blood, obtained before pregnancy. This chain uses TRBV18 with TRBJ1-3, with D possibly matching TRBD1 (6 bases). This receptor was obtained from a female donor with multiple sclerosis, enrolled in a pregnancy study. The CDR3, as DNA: TGTGCCAGCTCACCACCAGAGGACAGATACTCTGGAAACACCATATATTTT. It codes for CASSPPEDRYSGNTIYF.